The present T cell receptor (beta chain) was sequenced within a study of blood T cells in healthy people across ages. CDR3 length equals 14 residues. Trimming removed 3 bases from V and 1 base from J, with 9 bases in between. Germline V gene sequence: CDR1 SGHTA, CDR2 FQGNSA. Donors ranged from roughly 6 to 90 years old and were healthy Caucasians in Russia. This clonotype was seen ten or more times. Its cognate antigen is unknown. Study-wide results and caveats: Donor CMV status, an unknown factor, possibly confounded changes in expanded clonotypes.

A second PCR, run for about 7 to 11 cycles, used a sample-barcoded 5' primer plus a J-beta primer mix. TCRdb reprocessed the 5' RACE reads via MiXCR and lists one record per CDR3 protein. The repertoire holds some 920,000 distinct CDR3 sequences, around 54% seen once, with about 20% in the top ten. The rearrangement links TRBV7-2 to TRBJ1-1; possibly TRBD1 for D (6 bases). This TCR was recovered from a woman in her sixties in good health. The specimen sequenced was blood. Written as DNA, the CDR3 is TGTGCCAGCAGCTTCGGACAGCAGAACACTGAAGCTTTCTTT. Its protein product is CASSFGQQNTEAFF.